These 18 T cell receptor beta chains share one sample of origin, sequenced in a study of OX40 agonist ivuxolimab in advanced cancers. Sequenced by immunoSEQ multiplex PCR; TCRdb stores in-frame clones only, minus some. The sample holds tens of thousands of clones; almost 80% are singletons and the top ten take about 20%. The sample was CD4+ or CD8+ T cells sorted from blood, taken in a trial of the OX40 agonist ivuxolimab. These receptors originate from an adult with an advanced solid tumor such as melanoma, head and neck, liver or kidney cancer.

This chain connects TRBV7-2 to TRBJ2-7; possible D gene TRBD2, 5 bases. The CDR3 length is 18 residues. The germline gives CDR1 SGHTA, CDR2 FQGNSA. Trimming pared 5 bases from V and 0 bases from J, leaving 23 bases between. CDR3: CASSPRSPGGLISYEQYF. The CDR3 DNA sequence: TGTGCCAGCAGCCCCAGGTCCCCCGGAGGTCTAATCTCCTACGAGCAGTACTTC.

This sequence joins TRBV19 and TRBJ2-5; D ambiguous. V lost 3 bases to trimming and J lost 5 bases, with 10 bases between them. Germline CDR1 is LNHDA and CDR2 is SQIVND (reference sequence). This CDR3 contains 13 residues. CDR3 nucleotide sequence: TGTGCCAGTAGTATGCGACAACGCGAGACCCAGTACTTC. Translation: CASSMRQRETQYF. Together with reference TRBV19 and TRBJ2-5, the CDR3 gives the full variable domain: DGGITQSPKYLFRKEGQNVTLSCEQNLNHDAMYWYRQDPGQGLRLIYYSQIVNDFQKGDIAEGYSVSREKKESFPLTVTSAQKNPTAFYLCASSMRQRETQYFGPGTRLLVL.

The chain couples TRBV28 to TRBJ2-5, with TRBD2 matching 7 bases. V lost 2 bases to trimming and J lost 7 bases; unmatched junction nucleotides: 10. This CDR3 spans 15 amino acids. In germline, CDR1 is MDHEN, CDR2 SYDVKM. Here the CDR3 DNA reads TGTGCCAGCAGTTTAGCTGGGCTAGCGGCCTGGACCCAGTACTTC. Protein product: CASSLAGLAAWTQYF. The full variable domain, its missing parts supplied by reference TRBV28 and TRBJ2-5, is DVKVTQSSRYLVKRTGEKVFLECVQDMDHENMFWYRQDPGLGLRLIYFSYDVKMKEKGDIPEGYSVSREKKERFSLILESASTNQTSMYLCASSLAGLAAWTQYFGPGTRLLVL.

This clone has a handful of counts. V and J are TRBV27 and TRBJ2-2; D gene ambiguous. Germline V gene sequence: CDR1 MNHEY, CDR2 SMNVEV (reference sequence). Trimming removed 1 base from V and 0 bases from J, with 15 bases in between. The CDR3 covers 18 residues. The CDR3 DNA is TGTGCCAGCAGTTTATTCTTCCCGGCCAGCGCGAACACCGGGGAGCTGTTTTTT. As protein: CASSLFFPASANTGELFF.

This rearrangement joins TRBV15 to TRBJ1-5, with unresolved D. V was shortened by 0 bases and J by 0 bases, with 12 bases between the two germline ends. This CDR3 is built from 17 residues. Germline loops: CDR1 LNHNV, CDR2 YYDKDF (reference sequence). The DNA for the CDR3 is TGTGCCACCAGCAGAGAACCTAGGTCTGTTAGCAATCAGCCCCAGCATTTT. It is translated as CATSREPRSVSNQPQHF.

V and J are TRBV27 and TRBJ2-7; D perhaps matches TRBD2 (6 bases). From germline, CDR1 is MNHEY and CDR2 SMNVEV (reference sequence). The CDR3 loop spans 15 amino acids. V lost 3 bases and J lost 3, with 15 bases in between. The DNA for the CDR3 is TGTGCCAGCAGTTTTTCCGGTAGCGGTGTCTACGAGCAGTACTTC. It specifies CASSFSGSGVYEQYF.

The gene calls are TRBV23-1 and TRBJ2-4; 7 nucleotides line up with TRBD2. TRBV23-1 is annotated as an ORF whose role is uncertain. After removal of 0 bases from V and 2 bases from J, the junction contained 10 bases not matched to a gene. This CDR3 is 18 amino acids long. The CDR3 loop reads CASSQSRGGLEPKNIQYF. DNA of the CDR3: TGCGCCAGCAGTCAATCGCGCGGGGGACTGGAGCCCAAAAACATTCAGTACTTC.

The rearrangement links TRBV15 to TRBJ2-3; 7 nucleotides align to TRBD2. V shed 4 bases, J shed 0 bases, and the junction held 7 bases outside the gene matches. CDR3 size: 16 residues. Germline CDR1 LNHNV, CDR2 YYDKDF (reference sequence). The CDR3 DNA sequence: TGTGCCACCAGCAACCGGCTAGCGGATAGCACAGATACGCAGTATTTT. It translates to CATSNRLADSTDTQYF. The full variable domain, its missing parts supplied by reference TRBV15 and TRBJ2-3, is DAMVIQNPRYQVTQFGKPVTLSCSQTLNHNVMYWYQQKSSQAPKLLFHYYDKDFNNEADTPDNFQSRRPNTSFCFLDIRSPGLGDTAMYLCATSNRLADSTDTQYFGPGTRLTVL.

The sample holds one count of this clone. The chain combines TRBV15 with TRBJ2-6; D not resolved. Germline V gene data show CDR1 as LNHNV and CDR2 as YYDKDF (reference sequence). V was cut by 3 bases and J by 0 bases, with 3 bases left in between. The CDR3 spans 14 residues. The CDR3 loop reads CATSSHSGANVLTF. CDR3 nucleotides: TGTGCCACCAGCAGCCACTCTGGGGCCAACGTCCTGACTTTC.

V usage is TRBV27 and J usage is TRBJ2-1; D is undetermined. Deletions cut 3 bases from V and 8 bases from J, with 5 bases between. This CDR3 has 11 amino acids. The germline V gene has CDR1 MNHEY and CDR2 SMNVEV (reference sequence). CDR3 in amino acids: CASSFYDEQFF. The CDR3 bases are TGTGCCAGCAGTTTTTACGATGAGCAGTTCTTC.

This clone was detected once. This chain joins TRBV6-6 and TRBJ1-5; D might be TRBD1 (5 bases). The V gene's germline CDR1 is MNHNY and CDR2 SVGAGI (reference sequence). The CDR3 length is 15 residues. With 5 bases removed from V and 6 bases from J, the gap between germline ends came to 17 bases. CDR3 protein: CASSQGWGSGQPQHF. For the CDR3, the DNA is TGTGCCAGCAGTCAAGGCTGGGGGTCGGGTCAGCCCCAGCATTTT.

This rearrangement joins TRBV6-6 to TRBJ1-5, with D uncertain. The V gene's germline CDR1 is MNHNY and CDR2 SVGAGI (reference sequence). The CDR3 has 14 amino acids. V was shortened by 2 bases and J by 1 base, with 6 bases between the two germline ends. The CDR3 loop reads CASSYAGSNQPQHF. The CDR3 DNA reads as TGTGCCAGCAGTTACGCTGGGAGCAATCAGCCCCAGCATTTT.

The genes are TRBV11-2 and TRBJ1-5; no firm D call. Germline values: CDR1 SGHAT, CDR2 FQNNGV. The V end lost 0 bases, the J end lost 5 bases, and 11 bases lay between the germline ends. The CDR3 is 15 amino acids. The CDR3 DNA reads as TGTGCCAGCAGCTTAGACGGGAGCTTGGATCAGCCCCAGCATTTT. It codes for CASSLDGSLDQPQHF.

CDR3 nucleotides: TGTGCCAGCAGCGACGGTACAGGGGGCGAAAAACTGTTTTTT. Its translation: CASSDGTGGEKLFF. The chain has TRBV11-2 and TRBJ1-4; 9 bases agree with TRBD1. Germline V lookup: CDR1 SGHAT, CDR2 FQNNGV. The CDR3 runs to 14 residues. J was trimmed by 8 bases and V by 5 bases; bases with no gene match: 6.

V usage is TRBV5-1 and J usage is TRBJ2-7, with 7 bases fitting TRBD1. V dropped 0 bases and J dropped 5; count of bases not matched to a gene: 8. The CDR3 consists of 15 residues. Germline-derived CDR1 and CDR2 are SGHRS and YFSETQ. CDR3 region: CASSLDPRTGNEQYF. CDR3 in DNA: TGCGCCAGCAGCTTGGACCCGAGGACAGGCAACGAGCAGTACTTC.

The genes are TRBV5-1 and TRBJ1-2; 7 bases map to TRBD1. The J segment lost 4 bases and the V segment lost 0 bases, leaving 9 bases of the junction unmatched. Germline V lookup: CDR1 SGHRS, CDR2 YFSETQ. The CDR3 spans 16 residues. The CDR3 DNA reads as TGCGCCAGCAGCTTGGACCAGGGGGGGAGCTTCTATGGCTACACCTTC. Translation gives CASSLDQGGSFYGYTF.

V is TRBV13 and J is TRBJ2-1, with 7 bases matching TRBD1. The V segment lost 5 bases and the J segment 0 bases; nucleotides outside the gene matches: 13. There are 18 residues in the CDR3. The germline gives CDR1 PRHDT, CDR2 FYEKMQ (reference sequence). The CDR3 DNA follows: TGTGCCAGCAGCCCAGACGCGACAGGGACAGTCTCCTACAATGAGCAGTTCTTC. Amino acid sequence: CASSPDATGTVSYNEQFF.

Comment on this clone: A junction end diverges from the germline sequence, so it may reflect a read error. V is TRBV4-1 and J is TRBJ2-1, with TRBD2 matching 8 bases. The germline gives CDR1 MGHRA, CDR2 YSYEKL. The CDR3 consists of 13 residues. CDR3 DNA sequence: TGCGCCAGCAGCCAAGGGCGGGAGCGGGAGCGGTTCTTC. It yields the protein CASSQGRERERFF.